This TCR beta chain comes out of a study of CD8 T cells in Susac syndrome. The V end lost 4 bases, the J end lost 0 bases, and 14 bases lay between the germline ends. CDR1 is SGHRS and CDR2 is YFSETQ in the germline V gene. The CDR3 has 17 amino acids. TEMRA cells underwent FACS enrichment and CD8+ and CD4+ T cells underwent negative isolation. Random hexamers served to reverse transcribe roughly 0.5 to 1 ug RNA. The TCR beta CDR3 was amplified by immunoSEQ multiplex PCR across 54 Vbeta, 13 Jbeta. MiXCR, applied by TCRdb to the immunoSEQ multiplex PCR reads, yields one record per CDR3 protein. The sample records 200,000 to 300,000 distinct CDR3 sequences, about 96% being singletons.

The origin of this receptor is a human donor with Susac syndrome. V gene TRBV5-1 combines with J gene TRBJ2-6; no definite D call. The sequenced sample was CD4+ T cells from PBMCs. The CDR3 DNA is TGCGCCAGCAGCACGGCCCCCGAGGCCTCTGGGGCCAACGTCCTGACTTTC. As protein: CASSTAPEASGANVLTF.